This record concerns one T cell receptor (beta chain) sequence. As yet, its antigen is unknown. The method was immunoSEQ multiplex PCR; TCRdb's version includes in-frame clones alone and lacks a portion of them. Altogether roughly 70,000 clones are present, roughly 85% being singletons, with the ten largest covering roughly 20%. These data come from a study of T cell responses to AZD1222 COVID-19 vaccine. Background on the study: Recipients boosted at about 4 weeks or about 12 weeks are pooled. Whole-study findings and limits: Mapped onto spike, vaccine-associated CD4 TCRs spanned it and were dominant at 160-218 and 743-854. In a largely white British group with more females than males, clonal diversity was possibly underestimated. Repertoires were obtained solely post-peak T cell response.

Germline assignment: CDR1 SGHTA and CDR2 FQGNSA. The length of the CDR3 is 14 residues. V lost 3 bases to trimming and J lost 2 bases, with 11 bases between them. The material was peripheral blood, obtained on day 0 of AZD1222 vaccination. This receptor was taken from an adult in good health. This sequence joins TRBV7-2 and TRBJ2-7, with a possible D match to TRBD1 (6 bases). CDR3 residues: CASSFAQGPYEQYF. The CDR3 DNA is TGTGCCAGCAGCTTTGCACAGGGCCCCTACGAGCAGTACTTC.